Reported below is one T cell receptor beta chain. CDR3 length: 15 amino acids. Losses at the gene ends were 4 bases for V and 4 bases for J; bases not matched to a gene: 7. Germline V gene sequence: CDR1 SGHRS, CDR2 YFSETQ. This entry comes from a study of blood T cell repertoires in COVID-19. Study information: COVID-19 samples collected from the United States, Italy and Spain covered acute and convalescent phases.

Clones were sequenced by immunoSEQ multiplex PCR, and TCRdb holds only the in-frame ones, with some missing. The data hold approximately 340,000 clones, with 80% to 90% observed a single time. The chain recombines TRBV5-1 with TRBJ1-5; 8 nucleotides match TRBD1. The receptor was isolated from a young man with active or convalescent COVID-19. Sequencing used peripheral blood. The CDR3 DNA reads as TGCGCCAGCAGCCCGGGGACAGGATGGAATCAGCCCCAGCATTTT. Translation gives CASSPGTGWNQPQHF.